This TCR beta chain appears in the sequencing data of a study of OX40 agonist ivuxolimab in advanced cancers. About this clone: The antigen is unknown.

CDR3 length: 21 amino acids. Trimming took 5 bases from V and 1 from J; bases not matched to a gene: 15. Germline-derived CDR1 and CDR2 are SGHVS and FNYEAQ. Assay: immunoSEQ multiplex PCR; the TCRdb copy retains only in-frame clones and omits some. Here the sample spans 50,000 to 70,000 clones, approximately 81% being singletons. General study findings and limits: Normalized expansion of T-cell clones was also low for some nonresponders.

This rearrangement joins TRBV7-6 to TRBJ2-6; 12 bases are shared with TRBD2. This receptor was identified in an adult with an advanced solid tumor such as melanoma, head and neck, liver or kidney cancer. Sequences were derived from CD4+ or CD8+ T cells sorted from blood, sampled in a trial of the OX40 agonist ivuxolimab. In DNA form, the CDR3 reads TGTGCCAGCAGCCCCTTACTTTTCGCGACTAGCGGGGGTTCTGGGGCCAACGTCCTGACTTTC. It encodes CASSPLLFATSGGSGANVLTF.